One sample yielded the 18 T cell receptor beta chains listed below, sequenced in a study of T cell responses to AZD1222 COVID-19 vaccine. The table came from immunoSEQ multiplex PCR; TCRdb's copy has only in-frame clones and leaves some out. The data show just over 95,000 clones, 85% to 90% seen once. Here the sequenced sample was peripheral blood, taken on day 0 of AZD1222 vaccination. These receptors originate from an adult in good health.

The chain recombines TRBV30 with TRBJ1-2; TRBD1 is a possible D gene (6 bases). Trimming cost V 7 bases and J 7 bases, with 22 bases left between them. This CDR3 has 14 residues. Germline V gives CDR1 GTSNPN, CDR2 SVGIG (reference sequence). The CDR3 sequence: CASPRAGVGIGYTF. The CDR3 nucleotides read TGTGCCTCCCCCCGGGCAGGGGTGGGTATTGGCTACACCTTC.

This chain uses TRBV6-5 with TRBJ1-4, with a possible D match to TRBD1 (5 bases). Trimming removed 6 bases at V and 3 bases at J, with 11 bases between. From germline, CDR1 is MNHEY and CDR2 SVGAGI. The CDR3 spans 14 residues. The CDR3 loop is CASRAGWANEKLFF. For the CDR3, the DNA is TGTGCCAGCAGAGCAGGGTGGGCTAATGAAAAACTGTTTTTT.

The rearrangement joins TRBV12-3 or TRBV12-4 to TRBJ2-1; the D gene is possibly TRBD2 (5 bases). This CDR3 spans 13 amino acids. Between the trimmed V and J ends, which lost 5 bases and 1 base, there was a span of 6 bases. CDR3 protein: CASSPGSYNEQFF. CDR3 coding DNA: TGTGCCAGCAGTCCGGGGTCCTACAATGAGCAGTTCTTC.

V gene TRBV10-3 combines with J gene TRBJ1-1; 10 bases line up with TRBD1. The trim removed 5 bases at V and 12 bases at J, leaving 12 bases unmatched. CDR1 ENHRY and CDR2 SYGVKD come from the germline V gene. The CDR3 consists of 14 residues. CDR3 sequence: CAISRTGTGDISFF. CDR3 DNA sequence: TGTGCCATCAGTAGAACCGGGACAGGGGATATATCTTTCTTT.

The sample holds one count of this clone. This chain joins TRBV4-1 and TRBJ1-2, with D maybe TRBD1 (5 bases). CDR1 is MGHRA and CDR2 is YSYEKL in the germline V gene. This CDR3 spans 15 amino acids. Trimming removed 1 base at V and 5 bases at J, with 14 bases between. CDR3 DNA: TGCGCCAGCAGCCAAGCTTCCGGGACGGAGTATGGCTACACCTTC. It yields the protein CASSQASGTEYGYTF.

The chain links TRBV5-5 to TRBJ1-4; 7 nucleotides agree with TRBD1. The trim removed 0 bases at V and 4 bases at J, leaving 3 bases unmatched. The CDR3 spans 15 residues. CDR1 is SGHKS, CDR2 YYEKEE, per germline (reference sequence). CDR3 region: CASSLVTGINEKLFF. For the CDR3, the DNA is TGTGCCAGCAGCTTGGTGACAGGGATTAATGAAAAACTGTTTTTT.

The chain joins TRBV9 to TRBJ1-4, with 12 bases that match TRBD1. The V gene end was trimmed by 3 bases and the J gene end by 8 bases; junction bases not matched to a gene: 11. This CDR3 spans 17 amino acids. Germline CDR1 SGDLS, CDR2 YYNGEE. This CDR3 reads CASSAGQGARTGEKLFF. The CDR3 DNA reads as TGTGCCAGCAGCGCGGGACAGGGGGCGCGTACGGGCGAAAAACTGTTTTTT.

The chain uses TRBV3-1 (or the pseudogene TRBV3-2) and TRBJ2-7, with D possibly being TRBD1 (5 bases). V lost 2 bases and J 7 bases, leaving 12 bases between the germline ends. Per germline, CDR1 LGHDT and CDR2 YNNKEL (reference sequence). This CDR3 is built from 13 residues. The CDR3 sequence: CASSQIGVGEQYF. As DNA, the CDR3 is TGTGCCAGCAGCCAAATAGGGGTGGGAGAGCAGTACTTC.

The genes are TRBV4-3 and TRBJ1-3; a possible D gene is TRBD1 (6 bases). Looked up from germline, CDR1 is LGHNA and CDR2 is YSLEER. Trimming cost V 0 bases and J 4 bases, with 10 bases left between them. The CDR3 has 15 amino acids. Here the CDR3 reads CASSQDSGAGNTIYF. The CDR3 nucleotides are TGCGCCAGCAGCCAAGATTCGGGGGCGGGAAACACCATATATTTT.

The rearrangement joins TRBV6-2 or TRBV6-3 to TRBJ2-2; the D is unclear. The CDR3 contains 15 residues. The germline CDR1 and CDR2 sequences are MNHEY and SVGEGT. Trimming left V 2 bases short and J 2 bases short, with 9 bases between. The chain's CDR3 is CASSYHISNTGELFF. CDR3 sequence (DNA): TGTGCCAGCAGTTACCACATTTCAAACACCGGGGAGCTGTTTTTT.

The genes are TRBV11-2 and TRBJ1-3, with D tentatively TRBD1 (5 bases). The CDR3 spans 15 residues. Germline V gene data show CDR1 as SGHAT and CDR2 as FQNNGV. V was cut by 1 base and J by 2 bases, with 9 bases left in between. CDR3 nucleotides: TGTGCCAGCAGCTTAGTAAGAGGGGCTGGAAACACCATATATTTT. Translation: CASSLVRGAGNTIYF. Looking up the rest from reference TRBV11-2 and TRBJ1-3 gives the full variable domain: EAGVAQSPRYKIIEKRQSVAFWCNPISGHATLYWYQQILGQGPKLLIQFQNNGVVDDSQLPKDRFSAERLKGVDSTLKIQPAKLEDSAVYLCASSLVRGAGNTIYFGEGSWLTVV.

The V and J genes are TRBV5-6 and TRBJ2-2; 16 positions match TRBD2. With V trimmed by 3 bases and J by 3 bases, 8 bases remained unmatched. CDR1 is SGHDT and CDR2 is YYEEEE in the germline V gene. This CDR3 contains 19 residues. This CDR3 is CASSWGLAGGLIDTGELFF. CDR3 coding DNA: TGTGCCAGCAGCTGGGGACTAGCGGGGGGGCTAATAGACACCGGGGAGCTGTTTTTT. The whole variable domain, remainder taken from reference TRBV5-6 and TRBJ2-2, is DAGVTQSPTHLIKTRGQQVTLRCSPKSGHDTVSWYQQALGQGPQFIFQYYEEEERQRGNFPDRFSGHQFPNYSSELNVNALLLGDSALYLCASSWGLAGGLIDTGELFFGEGSRLTVL.

The chain employs TRBV7-8 and TRBJ1-4; D is possibly TRBD1 (5 bases). The CDR3 contains 15 residues. V shed 4 bases and J shed 7 bases, with 16 bases lying between them. Germline assignment: CDR1 SGHVS and CDR2 FQNEAQ. For the CDR3, the DNA is TGTGCCAGCAGCTCAGTGGCCGGGGCGGGTGAAAAACTGTTTTTT. Translated, it gives CASSSVAGAGEKLFF.

The CDR3 spells CASSMGREQFF. CDR3 sequence (DNA): TGTGCCAGTAGTATGGGGCGGGAGCAGTTCTTC. The chain couples TRBV19 to TRBJ2-1; D is possibly TRBD1 (5 bases). Germline CDR1 reads LNHDA; CDR2 reads SQIVND (reference sequence). V was clipped by 3 bases and J by 10 bases, with 7 bases between them. The CDR3 is 11 amino acids.

The chain recombines TRBV5-1 with TRBJ2-1; weak D call: TRBD1 (5 bases). Trimming cost V 0 bases and J 4 bases, with 17 bases left between them. The CDR3 contains 17 residues. Germline CDR1 reads SGHRS; CDR2 reads YFSETQ. DNA of the CDR3: TGCGCCAGCAGCTTGGGGGGCGGCTCTTCTTTATACAATGAGCAGTTCTTC. It yields the protein CASSLGGGSSLYNEQFF.

V is TRBV7-9 and J is TRBJ2-3; the D is unclear. Germline V gene lookup returns CDR1 SEHNR and CDR2 FQNEAQ (reference sequence). V lost 3 bases, J lost 7 bases, and 8 bases lay in between. The CDR3 extends over 12 amino acids. The CDR3 here is CASSFLGNTQYF. CDR3 coding DNA: TGTGCCAGCAGCTTTTTAGGAAATACGCAGTATTTT.

This clone came up once. V gene TRBV7-8 combines with J gene TRBJ2-7, with D uncertain. V gave up 5 bases and J gave up 2 bases, with 13 bases separating them. Germline lookup yields CDR1 SGHVS and CDR2 FQNEAQ. The CDR3 is 14 amino acids. This CDR3 reads CASSPTRVPYEQYF. As DNA, the CDR3 is TGTGCCAGCAGCCCCACCCGGGTCCCCTACGAGCAGTACTTC.

This clone is termed medium-sized (0.01 to 0.1%). This rearrangement joins TRBV27 to TRBJ1-4; TRBD1 might be the D (5 bases). CDR3 size: 14 residues. Germline CDR1 MNHEY, CDR2 SMNVEV (reference sequence). V lost 5 bases to trimming and J lost 0 bases, with 7 bases between them. The CDR3 protein is CASSPGATNEKLFF. The CDR3 DNA follows: TGTGCCAGCAGTCCGGGGGCAACTAATGAAAAACTGTTTTTT.